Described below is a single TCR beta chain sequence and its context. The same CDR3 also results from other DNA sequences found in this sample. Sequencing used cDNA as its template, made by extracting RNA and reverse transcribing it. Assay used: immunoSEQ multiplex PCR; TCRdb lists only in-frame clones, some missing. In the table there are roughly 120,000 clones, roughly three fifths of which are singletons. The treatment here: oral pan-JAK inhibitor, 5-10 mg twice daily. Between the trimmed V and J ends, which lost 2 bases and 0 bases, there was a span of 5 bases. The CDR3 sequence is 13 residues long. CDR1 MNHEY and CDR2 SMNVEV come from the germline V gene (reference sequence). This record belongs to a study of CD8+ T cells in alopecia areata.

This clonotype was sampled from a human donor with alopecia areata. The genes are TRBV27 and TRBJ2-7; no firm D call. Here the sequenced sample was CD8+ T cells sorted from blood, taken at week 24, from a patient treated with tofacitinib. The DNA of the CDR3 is TGTGCCAGCAGTTTAACAGTCTCCTACGAGCAGTACTTC. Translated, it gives CASSLTVSYEQYF.